These 19 T cell receptor beta chains share one sample of origin, sequenced in a study of blood T cell repertoires in COVID-19. Data came from immunoSEQ multiplex PCR; TCRdb stores just in-frame clones and leaves some out. The data contain around 190,000 clones, around 79% of them singletons. Input material: peripheral blood. These receptors were collected from a woman aged 45-65 years with acute or convalescent COVID-19.

As DNA, the CDR3 is TGCGCCAGCAGCCAAGATCGCGGGGGGCGCGTTGCGCTGAACACTGAAGCTTTCTTT. This encodes CASSQDRGGRVALNTEAFF. V and J are TRBV4-1 and TRBJ1-1; weak D call: TRBD1 (6 bases). Trimming took 0 bases from V and 0 from J, leaving 20 bases between them. Germline V gene lookup returns CDR1 MGHRA and CDR2 YSYEKL. This CDR3 spans 19 amino acids.

The chain joins TRBV9 to TRBJ2-1; tentatively, D is TRBD2 (7 bases). Germline V gene data show CDR1 as SGDLS and CDR2 as YYNGEE. CDR3 length equals 16 residues. Trimming shortened V by 5 bases and J by 0 bases, and 15 bases separated the two germline ends. The CDR3 reads CASSPLAGASYNEQFF. The DNA for the CDR3 is TGTGCCAGCAGTCCCCTGGCGGGGGCCTCCTACAATGAGCAGTTCTTC. The complete variable domain, with remaining parts taken from reference TRBV9 and TRBJ2-1, reads DSGVTQTPKHLITATGQRVTLRCSPRSGDLSVYWYQQSLDQGLQFLIQYYNGEERAKGNILERFSAQQFPDLHSELNLSSLELGDSALYFCASSPLAGASYNEQFFGPGTRLTVL.

J is TRBJ2-2 and V is TRBV7-6; the D is unclear. Germline assignment: CDR1 SGHVS and CDR2 FNYEAQ. The CDR3 is made up of 12 amino acids. The V end lost 4 bases, the J end lost 9 bases, and 9 bases lay between the germline ends. The CDR3 spells CASSSLLRELFF. As DNA, the CDR3 is TGTGCCAGCAGCTCACTCCTCAGGGAGCTGTTTTTT.

J is TRBJ1-5 and V is TRBV27; D remains ambiguous. Trimming took off 5 bases at V and 1 base at J, with 6 bases between the two ends. CDR1 and CDR2 from the germline V gene are MNHEY and SMNVEV (reference sequence). The CDR3 runs 13 residues. CDR3: CASSPGSNQPQHF. For the CDR3, the DNA is TGTGCCAGCAGTCCCGGGAGCAATCAGCCCCAGCATTTT.

The chain links TRBV30 to TRBJ1-1; D call uncertain. The germline V gene encodes CDR1 GTSNPN and CDR2 SVGIG (reference sequence). There are 13 residues in the CDR3. Trimming took 2 bases from V and 1 from J, leaving 8 bases between them. CDR3 sequence reads: CAWSPYGNTEAFF. DNA of the CDR3: TGTGCCTGGAGTCCCTACGGGAACACTGAAGCTTTCTTT.

The chain has TRBV4-3 and TRBJ2-7, with D possibly TRBD1 on 5 matching bases. Trimming stripped 1 base from V and 4 bases from J, with 14 bases between. The germline V gene has CDR1 LGHNA and CDR2 YSLEER. The CDR3 runs 15 residues. The CDR3 here is CASSQGADNRYEQYF. The CDR3 DNA follows: TGCGCCAGCAGCCAAGGTGCGGACAACAGGTACGAGCAGTACTTC.

The chain uses TRBV15 and TRBJ1-5; possibly TRBD1 for D (6 bases). CDR1 is LNHNV and CDR2 is YYDKDF in the germline V gene (reference sequence). V was shortened by 6 bases and J by 7 bases, with 13 bases between the two germline ends. This CDR3 has 13 residues. The CDR3 protein is CATRFQGPQPQHF. In nucleotides, the CDR3 is TGTGCCACCAGATTTCAGGGGCCCCAGCCCCAGCATTTT.

This chain uses TRBV9 with TRBJ2-2, with 7 bases that match TRBD2. The length of the CDR3 is 17 residues. Looked up from germline, CDR1 is SGDLS and CDR2 is YYNGEE. The J segment lost 5 bases and the V segment lost 4 bases, leaving 14 bases of the junction unmatched. CDR3 nucleotides: TGTGCCAGCAGCCTGGGAGGGCAGCCTCATCGGACCGGGGAGCTGTTTTTT. As protein: CASSLGGQPHRTGELFF.

The rearrangement uses TRBV7-2 and TRBJ1-5, with unresolved D. In germline, CDR1 is SGHTA, CDR2 FQGNSA. This CDR3 has 15 residues. Trimming pared 6 bases from V and 0 bases from J, leaving 12 bases between. CDR3 in amino acids: CASRLFHSSNQPQHF. The CDR3 DNA reads as TGTGCCAGCAGGCTATTTCACAGTAGCAATCAGCCCCAGCATTTT.

Comment on this clone: Other DNA sequences in the same sample also yield this CDR3. The gene calls are TRBV7-2 and TRBJ1-5, with D unclear. The CDR3 covers 13 residues. The germline gives CDR1 SGHTA, CDR2 FQGNSA. Trimming removed 2 bases at V and 1 base at J, with 3 bases between. The CDR3 bases are TGTGCCAGCAGCTTACAGAGCAATCAGCCCCAGCATTTT. Its translation is CASSLQSNQPQHF.

The chain has TRBV2 and TRBJ1-4; D gene uncertain. The CDR3 extends over 12 amino acids. Germline V gene lookup returns CDR1 SNHLY and CDR2 FYNNEI. V dropped 5 bases and J dropped 6 bases, with 7 bases sitting between them. CDR3 DNA sequence: TGTGCCAGCAGTCGGGAGCATGAAAAACTGTTTTTT. It encodes CASSREHEKLFF.

The chain couples TRBV19 to TRBJ2-7; D possibly corresponds to TRBD1 (5 bases). V shed 9 bases and J shed 7 bases, with 13 bases lying between them. Germline V gives CDR1 LNHDA, CDR2 SQIVND (reference sequence). CDR3 size: 11 residues. CDR3 nucleotide sequence: TGTGCCAGCCAAGACAGAGAGGAGCAGTACTTC. This sequence encodes CASQDREEQYF.

Details on this clone: This specimen includes other DNA sequences encoding the same CDR3. The rearrangement joins TRBV5-6 to TRBJ1-3; the D gene is possibly TRBD1 (6 bases). This CDR3 has 14 amino acids. V was pared by 5 bases and J by 4 bases, with 13 bases between. Germline values: CDR1 SGHDT, CDR2 YYEEEE. DNA for the CDR3: TGTGCCAGCAGAAGGGGGAGAGGGGGAAACACCATATATTTT. It yields the protein CASRRGRGGNTIYF.

This chain uses TRBV5-6 with TRBJ2-1, with TRBD2 matching 9 bases. V lost 3 bases to trimming and J lost 9 bases; unmatched junction nucleotides: 10. The germline gives CDR1 SGHDT, CDR2 YYEEEE. There are 15 residues in the CDR3. The CDR3 DNA reads as TGTGCCAGCAGCTGGAGCGGGGGGCCTTCATGTGAGCAGTTCTTC. This gives the protein CASSWSGGPSCEQFF.

The rearrangement uses TRBV3-1 (or the pseudogene TRBV3-2) and TRBJ2-6; TRBD1 matches at 7 bases. Germline-derived CDR1 and CDR2 are LGHDT and YNNKEL (reference sequence). Trimming took 0 bases from V and 0 from J; bases not matched to a gene: 8. The length of the CDR3 is 19 residues. This CDR3 reads CASSQDRTGRSSGANVLTF. DNA for the CDR3: TGTGCCAGCAGCCAAGACCGGACAGGCCGTAGCTCTGGGGCCAACGTCCTGACTTTC.

V is TRBV7-6 and J is TRBJ2-1, with D possibly being TRBD2 (6 bases). V was clipped by 4 bases and J by 1 base, with 8 bases between them. Germline V gene data show CDR1 as SGHVS and CDR2 as FNYEAQ. This CDR3 contains 14 residues. The chain's CDR3 is CASSSGGSYNEQFF. CDR3 coding DNA: TGTGCCAGCAGCTCCGGGGGATCCTACAATGAGCAGTTCTTC.

The J gene is TRBJ2-7, the V gene TRBV29-1, with D unclear. This CDR3 is built from 14 residues. V lost 5 bases, J lost 0 bases, and 14 bases lay in between. Germline V gene sequence: CDR1 SQVTM, CDR2 ANQGSEA. CDR3 nucleotide sequence: TGCAGCGTTCGACATGACCGTAGCTCCTACGAGCAGTACTTC. Amino acid sequence: CSVRHDRSSYEQYF.

A few counts support this clone. The chain recombines TRBV7-8 with TRBJ2-5; no clear D gene. CDR3 length: 12 residues. Trimming stripped 3 bases from V and 5 bases from J, with 7 bases between. Germline values: CDR1 SGHVS, CDR2 FQNEAQ. CDR3 protein: CASSFSWETQYF. The CDR3 nucleotides read TGTGCCAGCAGCTTTAGCTGGGAGACCCAGTACTTC.

This sequence joins TRBV6-1 and TRBJ2-5; TRBD1 matches at 8 bases. The CDR3 is made up of 16 amino acids. Per the germline V gene, CDR1 is MNHNS and CDR2 is SASEGT. J gave up 5 bases and V 4 bases, and 12 bases lay outside the gene matches. CDR3 nucleotides: TGTGCCAGCAGTGCCCGGACAGGGCAGCCAGGGGAGACCCAGTACTTC. Translation: CASSARTGQPGETQYF.